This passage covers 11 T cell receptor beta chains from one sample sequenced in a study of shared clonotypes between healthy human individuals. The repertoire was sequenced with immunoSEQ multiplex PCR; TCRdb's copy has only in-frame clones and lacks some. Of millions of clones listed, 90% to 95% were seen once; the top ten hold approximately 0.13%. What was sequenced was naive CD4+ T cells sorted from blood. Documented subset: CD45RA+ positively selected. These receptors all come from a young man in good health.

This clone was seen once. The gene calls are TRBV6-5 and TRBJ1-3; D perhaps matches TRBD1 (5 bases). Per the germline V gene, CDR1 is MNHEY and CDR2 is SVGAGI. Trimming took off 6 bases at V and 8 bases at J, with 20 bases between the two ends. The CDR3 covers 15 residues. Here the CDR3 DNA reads TGTGCCAGCAGCGAGGACGGGATTTTAGGGGACACCATATATTTT. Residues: CASSEDGILGDTIYF.

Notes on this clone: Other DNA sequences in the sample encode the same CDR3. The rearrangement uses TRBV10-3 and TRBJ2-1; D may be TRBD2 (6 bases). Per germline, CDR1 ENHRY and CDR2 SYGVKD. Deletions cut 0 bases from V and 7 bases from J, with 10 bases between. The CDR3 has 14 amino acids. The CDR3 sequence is CAISESEGVNEQFF. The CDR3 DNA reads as TGTGCCATCAGTGAGTCGGAGGGAGTGAATGAGCAGTTCTTC.

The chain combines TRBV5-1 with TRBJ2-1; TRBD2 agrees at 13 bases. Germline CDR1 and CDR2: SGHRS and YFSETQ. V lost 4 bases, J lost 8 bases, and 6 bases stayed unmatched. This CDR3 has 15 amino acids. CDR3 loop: CASSRRLAGGDEQFF. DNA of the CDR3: TGCGCCAGCAGCCGCAGACTAGCGGGGGGAGATGAGCAGTTCTTC.

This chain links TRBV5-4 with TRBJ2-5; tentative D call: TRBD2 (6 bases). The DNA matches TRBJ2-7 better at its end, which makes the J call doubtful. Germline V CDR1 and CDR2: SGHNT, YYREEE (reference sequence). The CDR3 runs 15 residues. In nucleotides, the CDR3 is TGTGCCAGCACCCGTCACGGGGAGCGGGCCTACGAGCAGTACTTC. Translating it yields CASTRHGERAYEQYF.

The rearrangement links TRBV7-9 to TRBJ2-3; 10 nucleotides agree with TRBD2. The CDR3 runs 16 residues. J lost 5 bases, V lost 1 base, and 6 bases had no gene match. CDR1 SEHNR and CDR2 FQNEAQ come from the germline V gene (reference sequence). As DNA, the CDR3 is TGTGCCAGCAGCTTAGAGGTAGCGGGAGGTCTAGATACGCAGTATTTT. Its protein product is CASSLEVAGGLDTQYF.

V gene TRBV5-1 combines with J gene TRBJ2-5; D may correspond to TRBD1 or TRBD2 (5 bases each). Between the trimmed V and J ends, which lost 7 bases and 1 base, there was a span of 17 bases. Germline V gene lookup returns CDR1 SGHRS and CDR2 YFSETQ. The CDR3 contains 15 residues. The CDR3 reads CASGLGEGPQETQYF. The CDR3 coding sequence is TGCGCCAGCGGACTCGGCGAGGGGCCCCAAGAGACCCAGTACTTC.

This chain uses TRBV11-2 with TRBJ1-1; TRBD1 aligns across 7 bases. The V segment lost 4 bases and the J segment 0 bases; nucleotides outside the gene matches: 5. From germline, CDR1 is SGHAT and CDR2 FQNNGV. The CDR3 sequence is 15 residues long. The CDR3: CASSSPGTVNTEAFF. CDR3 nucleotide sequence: TGTGCCAGCAGCTCCCCCGGGACAGTGAACACTGAAGCTTTCTTT.

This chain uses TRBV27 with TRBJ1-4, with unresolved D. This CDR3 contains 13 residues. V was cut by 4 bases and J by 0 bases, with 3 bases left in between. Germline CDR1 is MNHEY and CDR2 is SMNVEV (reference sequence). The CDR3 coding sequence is TGTGCCAGCAGTTGGTCAACTAATGAAAAACTGTTTTTT. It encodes CASSWSTNEKLFF.

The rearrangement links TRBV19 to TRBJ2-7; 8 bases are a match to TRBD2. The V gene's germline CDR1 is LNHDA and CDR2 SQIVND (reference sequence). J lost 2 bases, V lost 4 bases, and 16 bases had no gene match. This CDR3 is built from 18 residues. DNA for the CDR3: TGTGCCAGTAGTACCGCTCCCCGGAGCGGGGGCTATACCTACGAGCAGTACTTC. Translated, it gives CASSTAPRSGGYTYEQYF. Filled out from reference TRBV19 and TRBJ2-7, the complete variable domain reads DGGITQSPKYLFRKEGQNVTLSCEQNLNHDAMYWYRQDPGQGLRLIYYSQIVNDFQKGDIAEGYSVSREKKESFPLTVTSAQKNPTAFYLCASSTAPRSGGYTYEQYFGPGTRLTVT.

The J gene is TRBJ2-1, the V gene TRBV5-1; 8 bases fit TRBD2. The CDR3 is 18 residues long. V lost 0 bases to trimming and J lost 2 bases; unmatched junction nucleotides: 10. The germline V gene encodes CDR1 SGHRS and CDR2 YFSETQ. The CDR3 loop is CASSLEGFSGNPYNEQFF. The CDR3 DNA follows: TGCGCCAGCAGCTTGGAAGGGTTTAGCGGGAACCCCTACAATGAGCAGTTCTTC.

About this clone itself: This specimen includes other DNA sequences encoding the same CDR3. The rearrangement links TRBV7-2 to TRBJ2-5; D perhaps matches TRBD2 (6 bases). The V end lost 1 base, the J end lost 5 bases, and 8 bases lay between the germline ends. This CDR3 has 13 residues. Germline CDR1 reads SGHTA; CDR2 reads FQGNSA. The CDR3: CASSLGGVETQYF. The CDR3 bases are TGTGCCAGCAGCTTAGGCGGGGTGGAGACCCAGTACTTC.